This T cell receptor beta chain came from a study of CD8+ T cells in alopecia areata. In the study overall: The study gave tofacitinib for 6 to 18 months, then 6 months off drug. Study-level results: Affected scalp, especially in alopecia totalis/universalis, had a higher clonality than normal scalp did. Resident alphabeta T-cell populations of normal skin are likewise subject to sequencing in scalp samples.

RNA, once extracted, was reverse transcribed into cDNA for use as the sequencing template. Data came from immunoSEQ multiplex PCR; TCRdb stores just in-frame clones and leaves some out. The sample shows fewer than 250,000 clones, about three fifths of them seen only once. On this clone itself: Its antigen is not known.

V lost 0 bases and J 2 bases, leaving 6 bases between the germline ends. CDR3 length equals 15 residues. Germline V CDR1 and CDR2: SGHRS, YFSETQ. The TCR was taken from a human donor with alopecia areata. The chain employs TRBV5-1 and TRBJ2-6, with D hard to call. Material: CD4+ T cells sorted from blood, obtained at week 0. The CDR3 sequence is CASSLVGTGANVLTF. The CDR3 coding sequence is TGCGCCAGCAGCTTGGTGGGAACTGGGGCCAACGTCCTGACTTTC.